The 8 T cell receptor beta chains below come from one sample, sequenced in a study of early T cells in non-severe SARS-CoV-2 infection. TCRdb reprocessed the 5' RACE reads via MiXCR and lists one record per CDR3 protein. In the table there are fewer than 55,000 distinct CDR3 sequences, 9.5% to 11% of which are singletons. Sequencing input: whole blood. These receptors originate from an adult who was a healthcare worker with PCR-confirmed SARS-CoV-2 infection or an uninfected control (not recorded which).

This clonotype was counted many times. The rearrangement uses TRBV20-1 and TRBJ1-1; possible D gene TRBD1, 6 bases. CDR1 and CDR2 (germline): DFQATT, SNEGSKA (reference sequence). The CDR3 totals 12 residues. V was cut by 2 bases and J by 11 bases, with 15 bases left in between. The CDR3 spells CSARIGQFTAFF. In nucleotides, the CDR3 is TGCAGTGCTAGAATCGGACAGTTCACGGCTTTCTTT.

This clonotype has ten or more counts. CDR3 sequence reads: CASSQAGDQPQHF. The CDR3 region has the DNA TGCGCCAGCAGCCAAGCAGGGGATCAGCCCCAGCATTTT. The chain combines TRBV4-3 with TRBJ1-5, with D maybe TRBD1 (6 bases). Germline V gene sequence: CDR1 LGHNA, CDR2 YSLEER. CDR3 length: 13 amino acids. V lost 1 base and J 5 bases, leaving 6 bases between the germline ends.

This clonotype came up many times. This chain links TRBV6-5 with TRBJ1-2; D uncertain. The ends were cut back, 5 bases at V and 5 bases at J, with 12 bases in the middle. The CDR3 totals 13 residues. Germline values: CDR1 MNHEY, CDR2 SVGAGI. The CDR3 loop reads CASSKARGYGYTF. CDR3 sequence (DNA): TGTGCCAGCAGTAAGGCCCGCGGATATGGCTACACCTTC.

This clonotype was seen only a few times. The chain uses TRBV20-1 and TRBJ1-1; D is unclear. V was cut by 0 bases and J by 1 base, with 15 bases left in between. Germline V gives CDR1 DFQATT, CDR2 SNEGSKA (reference sequence). The CDR3 loop spans 16 amino acids. The DNA for the CDR3 is TGCAGTGCTAGAGAATCCCGTACTCAACGGAACACTGAAGCTTTCTTT. Amino acids: CSARESRTQRNTEAFF.

This clonotype was recorded at least ten times. The chain employs TRBV6-6 and TRBJ2-7, with no clear D. Germline loops: CDR1 MNHNY, CDR2 SVGAGI (reference sequence). This CDR3 is 14 amino acids long. V gave up 4 bases and J gave up 4 bases, with 14 bases separating them. This CDR3 is CASSSPGINYEQYF. The CDR3 region has the DNA TGTGCCAGCAGTTCGCCTGGGATCAATTACGAGCAGTACTTC.

This clonotype occurred many times. The junction does not match germline at one end; this may be a read error. This chain joins TRBV6-2 or TRBV6-3 and TRBJ2-7, with D maybe TRBD2 (5 bases). This CDR3 has 15 residues. Germline assignment: CDR1 MNHEY and CDR2 SVGEGT. CDR3 coding DNA: TGTGCCAGCAGTTCCTCGCGCGATCCAAGACGAGACTACCCATTC. Its translation: CASSSSRDPRRDYPF.

This chain joins TRBV30 and TRBJ2-2, with TRBD1 matching over 8 bases. There are 15 residues in the CDR3. Germline trimming cut 4 bases from V and 7 bases from J; bases unmatched to any gene: 11. CDR1 and CDR2 (germline): GTSNPN, SVGIG (reference sequence). The CDR3 is CAWIRTGRLSGELFF. The CDR3 DNA is TGTGCCTGGATTAGGACAGGGCGGCTTAGCGGGGAGCTGTTTTTT.

The chain uses TRBV6-2 or TRBV6-3 and TRBJ1-2, with D unresolved. Germline values: CDR1 MNHEY, CDR2 SVGEGT. V lost 6 bases, J lost 8 bases, and 10 bases lay in between. This CDR3 is 11 amino acids long. DNA for the CDR3: TGTGCCAGCAGCACCATGGGCGGCTACACCTTC. Its translation: CASSTMGGYTF.